The TCR beta chain under discussion was sequenced for a study of cytomegalovirus exposure and HLA in healthy donors. Study-wide results and caveats: Researchers reported that three CMV-associated chains were confirmed in vitro as CMV antigen-specific.

This clone turned up a few times. Its antigen is as yet unknown. The PCR contained 60 Vbeta and 13 Jbeta primers. The assay was immunoSEQ multiplex PCR, and TCRdb's table has in-frame clones only and misses some. The top ten hold about 3% of the sample, which has 130,000 or so clones, roughly four fifths seen once. Between the trimmed V and J ends, which lost 4 bases and 1 base, there was a span of 8 bases. Germline V lookup: CDR1 SGHKS, CDR2 YYEKEE (reference sequence). The CDR3 totals 13 residues. The sequence was collected from a man aged 30-40 years in good health and CMV-seronegative. The chain combines TRBV5-5 with TRBJ1-2; no definite D call. The sample comprised PBMCs. CDR3 sequence reads: CASSRRGNYGYTF. CDR3 in DNA: TGTGCCAGCAGCCGGCGGGGTAACTATGGCTACACCTTC.